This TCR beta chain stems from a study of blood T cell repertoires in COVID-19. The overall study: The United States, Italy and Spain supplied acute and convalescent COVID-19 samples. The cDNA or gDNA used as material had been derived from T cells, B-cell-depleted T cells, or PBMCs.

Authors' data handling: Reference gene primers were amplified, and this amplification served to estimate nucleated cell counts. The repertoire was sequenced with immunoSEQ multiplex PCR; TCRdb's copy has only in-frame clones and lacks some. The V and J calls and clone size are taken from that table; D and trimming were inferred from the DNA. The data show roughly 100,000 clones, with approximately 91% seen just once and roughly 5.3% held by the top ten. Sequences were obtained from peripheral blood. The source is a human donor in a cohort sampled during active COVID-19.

The CDR3 loop is CASSLELANTGELFF. CDR3 nucleotides: TGTGCCAGCAGCTTAGAACTCGCGAACACCGGGGAGCTGTTTTTT. The chain couples TRBV11-2 to TRBJ2-2, with D unresolved. CDR3 length: 15 residues. Germline CDR1 reads SGHAT; CDR2 reads FQNNGV. V was pared by 0 bases and J by 0 bases, with 5 bases between.